This TCR beta chain was documented in a study of shared clonotypes between healthy human individuals. The donor cohort consisted entirely of Caucasian adults residing in Nashville, Tennessee. The DNA input per sorted-subset replicate PCR was about 0.2 ug, corresponding to 25,000 to 30,000 T cell genomes. Generated by immunoSEQ multiplex PCR, the TCRdb table keeps only in-frame clones and is missing some. The sample includes 900,000 to 1,200,000 clones, around 82% of them seen just once. V dropped 3 bases and J dropped 0 bases, with 14 bases sitting between them. CDR3 length equals 16 residues. CDR1 is KGHSH, CDR2 LQKENI, per germline. In its sample, this clone was seen once. Its antigen is not identified. General study findings and limits: Sharing across several donors was seen in 4% to 6.5% of naive CD4 clonotypes. Memory subsets generally showed smaller estimated richness than naive subsets did.

This TCR derives from a young man in good health. Some clones in this sample may be carry-over from other donors' samples. Sample: memory CD4+ T cells from PBMCs. The subset denotes: CD45RA-negative fraction. J is TRBJ1-1 and V is TRBV18; weak D call: TRBD1 (6 bases). For the CDR3, the DNA is TGTGCCAGCTCACCCGGACAGCTAACCATGAACACTGAAGCTTTCTTT. It encodes CASSPGQLTMNTEAFF. The full variable domain, with the rest looked up from reference TRBV18 and TRBJ1-1, is NAGVMQNPRHLVRRRGQEARLRCSPMKGHSHVYWYRQLPEEGLKFMVYLQKENIIDESGMPKERFSAEFPKEGPSILRIQQVVRGDSAAYFCASSPGQLTMNTEAFFGQGTRLTVV.